A single sample is the source of the 10 T cell receptor beta chains below, sequenced in a study of CD8 T cells in Susac syndrome. After extraction with the RNeasy kit, roughly 0.5 to 1 ug of the RNA was reverse transcribed using random hexamers. Each CDR3 protein gets one entry after TCRdb re-called the immunoSEQ multiplex PCR reads with MiXCR. This table has 200,000 to 300,000 distinct CDR3 sequences, less than 96% appearing once. The specimen was CD4+ T cells from PBMCs. The origin of the receptors is a human donor with Susac syndrome.

This clonotype was seen just once. This chain joins TRBV12-3 or TRBV12-4 and TRBJ1-2, with 7 bases matching TRBD1. The CDR3 sequence is 13 residues long. With 8 bases clipped from V and 5 bases from J, the junction kept 8 bases outside the gene matches. The CDR3 protein is CASAGQLAYGYTF. DNA for the CDR3: TGTGCCAGCGCGGGACAGCTTGCTTATGGCTACACCTTC.

V usage is TRBV6-1 and J usage is TRBJ2-3; 10 bases match TRBD2. Looked up from germline, CDR1 is MNHNS and CDR2 is SASEGT. This CDR3 region has 16 residues. Trimming took 11 bases from V and 3 from J; bases not matched to a gene: 14. The CDR3 DNA is TGTGCCGCAGGGGCTAGCGGGAGTTTAGGAACAGATACGCAGTATTTT. Translated: CAAGASGSLGTDTQYF.

The CDR3 nucleotides are TGTGCCAGCAGCCAAGAATTGCTGAAGGGAGATGGCTACACCTTC. It specifies CASSQELLKGDGYTF. This rearrangement joins TRBV4-2 to TRBJ1-2, with D unresolved. CDR1 and CDR2 (germline): LGHNA, YNFKEQ. Trimming took off 0 bases at V and 6 bases at J, with 14 bases between the two ends. This CDR3 comprises 15 residues.

The chain combines TRBV11-2 with TRBJ1-1; a possible D gene is TRBD1 (6 bases). The CDR3 is 15 residues long. The V and J ends lost 3 bases and 0 bases respectively, with 11 bases between them. Germline V gene sequence: CDR1 SGHAT, CDR2 FQNNGV. This CDR3 reads CASSFPGALNTEAFF. In nucleotides, the CDR3 is TGTGCCAGCAGCTTTCCGGGGGCTTTGAACACTGAAGCTTTCTTT.

The genes are TRBV24-1 and TRBJ2-3, with D unresolved. This CDR3 region has 15 residues. From germline, CDR1 is KGHDR and CDR2 SFDVKD. Between the trimmed V and J ends, which lost 5 bases and 1 base, there was a span of 12 bases. CDR3 sequence (DNA): TGTGCCACCAGTGTTCCGGAGCTCGGCACAGATACGCAGTATTTT. Translating gives CATSVPELGTDTQYF.

The V gene is TRBV6-6, the J gene TRBJ1-2; D possibly corresponds to TRBD1 (5 bases). Per the germline V gene, CDR1 is MNHNY and CDR2 is SVGAGI (reference sequence). V lost 6 bases, J lost 4 bases, and 15 bases lay in between. CDR3 length equals 14 residues. The CDR3 spells CASRPTGGVYGYTF. CDR3 coding DNA: TGTGCCAGCAGACCTACCGGGGGTGTCTATGGCTACACCTTC.

The chain has TRBV11-1 and TRBJ2-2, with TRBD2 identical over 8 bases. Germline V gene lookup returns CDR1 SGHAT and CDR2 FQDESV (reference sequence). There are 15 residues in the CDR3. V lost 5 bases and J lost 4; bases outside the gene matches: 6. The CDR3 spells CASSTSGSPTGELFF. The CDR3 DNA reads as TGTGCCAGCAGCACCAGCGGGAGCCCCACCGGGGAGCTGTTTTTT.

J is TRBJ2-3 and V is TRBV6-2 or TRBV6-3, with TRBD2 matching 9 bases. The CDR3 runs 16 residues. Germline loops: CDR1 MNHEY, CDR2 SVGEGT. V trimming: 3 bases; J trimming: 2 bases; junction bases outside the gene matches: 6. DNA of the CDR3: TGTGCCAGCAGTTATTTGGCTAGCGGGGCCACAGATACGCAGTATTTT. It is translated as CASSYLASGATDTQYF.

This chain uses TRBV20-1 with TRBJ1-2; TRBD1 is a possible D gene (6 bases). Germline V gives CDR1 DFQATT, CDR2 SNEGSKA (reference sequence). CDR3 length equals 14 residues. Trimming shortened V by 3 bases and J by 4 bases, and 15 bases separated the two germline ends. CDR3: CSASRQEGTYGYTF. In nucleotides, the CDR3 is TGCAGTGCTAGTCGACAGGAGGGGACCTATGGCTACACCTTC.

This rearrangement joins TRBV24-1 to TRBJ2-6; a weak D match, TRBD1 (5 bases). Trimming removed 3 bases at V and 2 bases at J, with 13 bases between. Germline CDR1 and CDR2: KGHDR and SFDVKD. The CDR3 runs to 17 residues. CDR3: CATSDGLRGPGANVLTF. The DNA of the CDR3 is TGTGCCACCAGTGATGGCCTAAGGGGCCCTGGGGCCAACGTCCTGACTTTC.